A single sample is the source of the 26 T cell receptor beta chains below, sequenced in a study of blood T cell repertoires in COVID-19. The data were produced by immunoSEQ multiplex PCR, yet TCRdb's version contains in-frame clones alone and is incomplete. Altogether around 400,000 clones are present, nearly 90% being singletons, with the ten largest covering 1.4% to 1.5%. Source material: PBMCs or T cells enriched from blood (not recorded which). These receptor sequences come from a woman between 18 and 29 years old who had been exposed to COVID-19.

The chain carries TRBV7-2 and TRBJ2-1, with no clear D. Trimming shortened V by 3 bases and J by 5 bases, and 14 bases separated the two germline ends. The V gene's germline CDR1 is SGHTA and CDR2 FQGNSA. This CDR3 is built from 15 residues. The CDR3: CASSFLPHSDNEQFF. The DNA for the CDR3 is TGTGCCAGCAGCTTCCTTCCTCACTCGGACAATGAGCAGTTCTTC.

V gene TRBV19 combines with J gene TRBJ2-7, with a tentative D call TRBD1 (6 bases). CDR3 length: 15 amino acids. Between the trimmed V and J ends, which lost 5 bases and 0 bases, there was a span of 14 bases. CDR1 LNHDA and CDR2 SQIVND come from the germline V gene (reference sequence). The CDR3 sequence is CASSWTAESSYEQYF. For the CDR3, the DNA is TGTGCCAGTAGTTGGACAGCCGAGAGCTCCTACGAGCAGTACTTC.

The V and J genes are TRBV28 and TRBJ1-1, with no clear D. With 5 bases removed from V and 4 bases from J, the gap between germline ends came to 8 bases. Germline assignment: CDR1 MDHEN and CDR2 SYDVKM. This CDR3 region has 12 residues. DNA for the CDR3: TGTGCCAGCAGTGTAGCTACCACTGAAGCTTTCTTT. Translation gives CASSVATTEAFF.

CDR3 nucleotide sequence: TGTGCCAGCTCACCAACGGCAGGGGGCGTTGGGCAGCCCCAGCATTTT. Its protein product is CASSPTAGGVGQPQHF. The J gene is TRBJ1-5, the V gene TRBV18; 8 bases fit TRBD1. This CDR3 is 16 amino acids long. V lost 2 bases and J lost 7; bases outside the gene matches: 10. Per germline, CDR1 KGHSH and CDR2 LQKENI.

The table lists this clone with a few counts. The CDR3 bases are TGTGCCAGCAGCTTTAGACAGGAAGCTAACTATGGCTACACCTTC. The encoded protein is CASSFRQEANYGYTF. The rearrangement uses TRBV5-4 and TRBJ1-2, with D possibly being TRBD1 (6 bases). The CDR3 has 15 amino acids. V was shortened by 2 bases and J by 0 bases, with 11 bases between the two germline ends. Germline V gene lookup returns CDR1 SGHNT and CDR2 YYREEE (reference sequence).

This chain connects TRBV7-9 to TRBJ1-5; no clear D. Between the trimmed V and J ends, which lost 1 base and 5 bases, there was a span of 6 bases. This CDR3 is built from 13 residues. Germline CDR1 and CDR2: SEHNR and FQNEAQ (reference sequence). The DNA for the CDR3 is TGTGCCAGCAGCTTAGGGAGAGATCAGCCCCAGCATTTT. It translates to CASSLGRDQPQHF.

V gene TRBV21-1 combines with J gene TRBJ1-6; TRBD1 was called by the table and not checked on the DNA. TRBV21-1 is tagged as a pseudogene. This CDR3 spans 16 amino acids. As DNA, the CDR3 is TGTGCCAGCAGCAACGAACAGGGGGCGGAGAATTCACCCCTCCACTTT. Protein: CASSNEQGAENSPLHF.

The chain uses TRBV3-1 (or the pseudogene TRBV3-2) and TRBJ1-5; D perhaps matches TRBD1 (5 bases). V dropped 2 bases and J dropped 0 bases, with 8 bases sitting between them. This CDR3 comprises 15 residues. Germline-derived CDR1 and CDR2 are LGHDT and YNNKEL (reference sequence). CDR3 residues: CASSQPRDSNQPQHF. CDR3 DNA sequence: TGTGCCAGCAGCCAACCCAGGGATAGCAATCAGCCCCAGCATTTT.

This clone was found once. The chain recombines TRBV15 with TRBJ2-7; 11 bases map to TRBD2. The CDR3 contains 19 residues. Germline V gene sequence: CDR1 LNHNV, CDR2 YYDKDF (reference sequence). V was pared by 0 bases and J by 0 bases, with 10 bases of the junction left unmatched. Written as DNA, the CDR3 is TGTGCCACCAGCAGAGATCGGGGTAGCGGGAGGGCCAACTCCTACGAGCAGTACTTC. It codes for CATSRDRGSGRANSYEQYF.

J is TRBJ1-4 and V is TRBV5-1; D is perhaps TRBD1 (6 bases). CDR1 SGHRS and CDR2 YFSETQ come from the germline V gene. Trimming stripped 2 bases from V and 3 bases from J, with 11 bases between. This CDR3 contains 15 residues. DNA of the CDR3: TGCGCCAGCAGCTTCGTGGGGGCAGCTAATGAAAAACTGTTTTTT. As protein: CASSFVGAANEKLFF.

This clone was counted a single time. The sample holds other DNA sequences that translate to the same CDR3. V and J are TRBV18 and TRBJ1-2, with D possibly being TRBD1 (5 bases). V was pared by 2 bases and J by 8 bases, with 12 bases between. Germline V gene lookup returns CDR1 KGHSH and CDR2 LQKENI. The CDR3 extends over 13 amino acids. CDR3 amino acids: CASSPGQGNGYTF. For the CDR3, the DNA is TGTGCCAGCTCACCAGGGCAGGGAAACGGCTACACCTTC.

The genes are TRBV28 and TRBJ1-2; unclear D gene. Germline CDR1 reads MDHEN; CDR2 reads SYDVKM. The CDR3 is made up of 17 amino acids. Between the trimmed V and J ends, which lost 2 bases and 5 bases, there was a span of 21 bases. The CDR3 here is CASSLNQTPLRGYGYTF. The CDR3, as DNA: TGTGCCAGCAGTTTAAATCAAACTCCCCTCCGAGGATATGGCTACACCTTC.

This clone occurred once. The rearrangement links TRBV12-3 or TRBV12-4 to TRBJ2-1; tentative D call: TRBD2 (6 bases). The CDR3 totals 12 residues. V dropped 3 bases and J dropped 8 bases, with 8 bases sitting between them. This chain's CDR3 is CASSFWRDEQFF. In DNA form, the CDR3 reads TGTGCCAGCAGTTTTTGGAGGGATGAGCAGTTCTTC.

The J gene is TRBJ2-1, the V gene TRBV7-9; 8 positions match TRBD2. The CDR3 loop spans 15 amino acids. In germline, CDR1 is SEHNR, CDR2 FQNEAQ (reference sequence). The V segment lost 7 bases and the J segment 0 bases; nucleotides outside the gene matches: 5. CDR3 amino acids: CASTRLASSYNEQFF. CDR3 DNA: TGTGCCAGCACCCGACTAGCGAGCTCCTACAATGAGCAGTTCTTC.

V gene TRBV28 combines with J gene TRBJ2-1; 8 bases are a match to TRBD2. Germline CDR1 reads MDHEN; CDR2 reads SYDVKM. The CDR3 consists of 14 residues. V was clipped by 6 bases and J by 8 bases; unmatched bases: 9. CDR3 DNA sequence: TGTGCCAGCAGCTCGCACCGGGAGGGGGATGAGCAGTTCTTC. Protein product: CASSSHREGDEQFF.

The CDR3 is CASSLAGSHTGELFF. The CDR3 DNA follows: TGCGCCAGCAGCTTGGCGGGGTCCCACACCGGGGAGCTGTTTTTT. V and J are TRBV5-1 and TRBJ2-2; weak D call: TRBD2 (5 bases). Trimming shortened V by 0 bases and J by 3 bases, and 9 bases separated the two germline ends. This CDR3 has 15 residues. The V gene's germline CDR1 is SGHRS and CDR2 YFSETQ.

The genes are TRBV2 and TRBJ2-3; possibly TRBD1 for D (7 bases). The CDR3 consists of 15 residues. The germline V and J ends were trimmed by 4 bases and 2 bases, with 13 bases remaining between them. From germline, CDR1 is SNHLY and CDR2 FYNNEI. CDR3 region: CASSGRGPHTDTQYF. The CDR3 bases are TGTGCCAGCAGTGGGAGGGGGCCCCACACAGATACGCAGTATTTT.

The chain combines TRBV12-3 or TRBV12-4 with TRBJ2-4; 10 bases agree with TRBD1. V lost 5 bases, J lost 10 bases, and 5 bases stayed unmatched. The CDR3 runs 13 residues. This chain's CDR3 is CASSKDRGRIQYF. The CDR3 coding sequence is TGTGCCAGCAGTAAGGACAGGGGGAGAATTCAGTACTTC.

The genes are TRBV7-8 and TRBJ1-2; no firm D call. In germline, CDR1 is SGHVS, CDR2 FQNEAQ. The CDR3 is 13 amino acids. The ends were cut back, 4 bases at V and 8 bases at J, with 14 bases in the middle. CDR3 protein: CASSSTVAGGYTF. CDR3 in DNA: TGTGCCAGCAGCTCAACAGTCGCCGGCGGCTACACCTTC.

This chain connects TRBV30 to TRBJ1-2; TRBD1 matches 9 bases. V gave up 4 bases and J gave up 4 bases; unmatched junction bases: 7. Germline CDR1 and CDR2: GTSNPN and SVGIG (reference sequence). CDR3 size: 14 residues. The CDR3 nucleotides are TGTGCCTGGACCGTGACAGGGGGGATCTATGGCTACACCTTC. Protein product: CAWTVTGGIYGYTF.

The chain recombines TRBV5-4 with TRBJ1-6, with 7 bases fitting TRBD1. J lost 6 bases, V lost 0 bases, and 0 bases had no gene match. From germline, CDR1 is SGHNT and CDR2 YYREEE (reference sequence). This CDR3 is built from 14 residues. CDR3 coding DNA: TGTGCCAGCAGCTTGGGACAGGGTAATTCACCCCTCCACTTT. Translation gives CASSLGQGNSPLHF.

This clone was recorded only once. Germline and junction disagree at one end, which may indicate a read error. The CDR3 is CACRDRGLGSSYNEQFF. As DNA, the CDR3 is TGTGCCTGCAGGGACAGGGGCCTGGGCAGCTCCTACAATGAGCAGTTCTTC. This sequence joins TRBV28 and TRBJ2-1; 10 nucleotides line up with TRBD1. Per germline, CDR1 MDHEN and CDR2 SYDVKM. This CDR3 comprises 17 residues.

This rearrangement joins TRBV19 to TRBJ2-7; 7 bases agree with TRBD1. The germline V gene encodes CDR1 LNHDA and CDR2 SQIVND (reference sequence). This CDR3 comprises 17 residues. V gave up 5 bases and J gave up 1 base; unmatched junction bases: 14. CDR3 nucleotides: TGTGCCAGTAGTCTAAATTACGGACAGGAGATTTCCTACGAGCAGTACTTC. Amino acid sequence: CASSLNYGQEISYEQYF.

The CDR3 bases are TGTGCCAGCAGCTTTACGAAACAGGGAATCTCCTACAATGAGCAGTTCTTC. This codes for CASSFTKQGISYNEQFF. The genes are TRBV7-9 and TRBJ2-1; D is possibly TRBD1 (6 bases). V lost 3 bases and J lost 0, with 15 bases in between. Germline CDR1 is SEHNR and CDR2 is FQNEAQ (reference sequence). CDR3 length: 17 amino acids.

The chain carries TRBV7-2 and TRBJ2-1; 7 nucleotides line up with TRBD2. Per germline, CDR1 SGHTA and CDR2 FQGNSA. Trimming at V came to 5 bases and at J to 5 bases, leaving 12 bases not matched to a gene. This CDR3 is 16 amino acids long. CDR3 sequence reads: CASSRRPLGGDNEQFF. The CDR3 nucleotides read TGTGCCAGCAGCCGTAGGCCATTGGGGGGGGACAATGAGCAGTTCTTC.

The CDR3 is CASSVTGSSYNSPLHF. For the CDR3, the DNA is TGTGCCAGCAGCGTAACGGGGAGCTCCTATAATTCACCCCTCCACTTT. This chain joins TRBV9 and TRBJ1-6; D remains ambiguous. The CDR3 contains 16 residues. Between the trimmed V and J ends, which lost 1 base and 0 bases, there was a span of 8 bases. The germline V gene has CDR1 SGDLS and CDR2 YYNGEE.